The rows below give T cell receptor beta chains drawn from one sample of a study of PD-L1 blockade in urothelial cancer. The repertoire was sequenced with immunoSEQ multiplex PCR; TCRdb's copy has only in-frame clones and lacks some. The sample has about 56,000 clones, roughly 85% seen once. The specimen comprised PBMCs, sampled around atezolizumab (anti-PD-L1) treatment. The source of these receptors is an older man with urothelial cancer. Each CDR3 is given with its conserved first and last residue. Each record gives: D gene, J gene, V gene, CDR3 protein. A D gene is named only where the DNA matches it firmly.

D: TRBD1
J: TRBJ2-2
V: TRBV11-2
CDR3: CASSPTGFVGELFF

D: .
J: TRBJ1-4
V: TRBV7-6
CDR3: CASSVQGSPNEKLFF

D: .
J: TRBJ2-5
V: TRBV7-9
CDR3: CASSPRRNSELQETQYF

D: TRBD1
J: TRBJ2-2
V: TRBV19
CDR3: CASSRGQGNGELFF

D: .
J: TRBJ1-2
V: TRBV7-2
CDR3: CASSLEWHHYGYTF

D: .
J: TRBJ1-2
V: TRBV5-4
CDR3: CASSLNQGLHGYTF

D: .
J: TRBJ1-3
V: TRBV19
CDR3: CARLTDSSGNTIYF

D: .
J: TRBJ2-1
V: TRBV5-1
CDR3: CASSLLWRAAYNEQFF

D: .
J: TRBJ1-1
V: TRBV19
CDR3: CASSTQGERTAFF

D: TRBD1
J: TRBJ1-2
V: TRBV29-1
CDR3: CSVKGQGANGYTF

D: .
J: TRBJ2-5
V: TRBV6-1
CDR3: CASRLDWGTGEQYF

D: TRBD1
J: TRBJ2-2
V: TRBV19
CDR3: CASTQGANTGELFF

D: .
J: TRBJ2-7
V: TRBV5-4
CDR3: CASSLDTLEQYF

D: TRBD1
J: TRBJ1-5
V: TRBV7-9
CDR3: CASSLQGNQPQHF

D: TRBD2
J: TRBJ2-7
V: TRBV9
CDR3: CASSVVGGSADEQYF

D: TRBD1
J: TRBJ1-5
V: TRBV9
CDR3: CASSAGTGQGQPQHF

D: .
J: TRBJ2-7
V: TRBV27
CDR3: CASSYRESYEQYF

D: .
J: TRBJ2-7
V: TRBV28
CDR3: CASRSHYEQYF

D: .
J: TRBJ1-2
V: TRBV28
CDR3: CASSSLGGVLRGYTF

D: .
J: TRBJ1-3
V: TRBV7-6
CDR3: CASSLAGSGNTIYF

D: .
J: TRBJ1-2
V: TRBV7-9
CDR3: CASSLDLRGYTF

D: TRBD1
J: TRBJ1-2
V: TRBV28
CDR3: CASSFTGQNYGYTF

D: .
J: TRBJ2-7
V: TRBV5-4
CDR3: CASSLKSGLLSYEQYF

D: TRBD2
J: TRBJ2-3
V: TRBV7-9
CDR3: CASSGRLAGGPQHRYAYF

D: .
J: TRBJ1-2
V: TRBV27
CDR3: CASSRTAYYGYTF

D: .
J: TRBJ2-7
V: TRBV15
CDR3: CATSGTPSYEQYF

D: .
J: TRBJ1-2
V: TRBV7-3
CDR3: CASSARGITDYGYTF

D: .
J: TRBJ1-2
V: TRBV29-1
CDR3: CSVNRGPNYGYTF

D: TRBD1
J: TRBJ1-2
V: TRBV5-3
CDR3: CARSSTGGLGYGYTF

D: TRBD1
J: TRBJ2-7
V: TRBV19
CDR3: CASTPTGSSYEQYF

D: .
J: TRBJ2-7
V: TRBV2
CDR3: CASSVGRADYEQYF